The 14 T cell receptor beta chains given below trace back to one sample, sequenced in a study of T cell responses to AZD1222 COVID-19 vaccine. Here immunoSEQ multiplex PCR was the method, and the copy in TCRdb shows in-frame clones only, minus some. The table includes roughly 140,000 clones, more than 80% detected once. Sequenced here: peripheral blood, sampled 28 days after the second AZD1222 dose. These receptor sequences come from an adult who received the AZD1222 COVID-19 vaccine.

The genes are TRBV5-1 and TRBJ2-7, with TRBD2 matching 8 bases. Germline values: CDR1 SGHRS, CDR2 YFSETQ. This CDR3 contains 14 residues. The J segment lost 5 bases and the V segment lost 0 bases, leaving 4 bases of the junction unmatched. CDR3 coding DNA: TGCGCCAGCAGCTTGGTTGAGACTAGCGACGAGCAGTACTTC. Translated: CASSLVETSDEQYF.

V and J are TRBV15 and TRBJ2-7; TRBD2 agrees at 10 bases. CDR1 and CDR2 (germline): LNHNV, YYDKDF (reference sequence). The V and J ends lost 1 base and 0 bases, in that order; junction bases with no gene match: 6. The CDR3 is made up of 17 amino acids. In DNA, the CDR3 is TGTGCCACCAGCAGAGGTTCGGGACTAGCGAGCTCCTACGAGCAGTACTTC. Amino acid sequence: CATSRGSGLASSYEQYF.

The chain carries TRBV5-1 and TRBJ2-7; weak D call: TRBD2 (5 bases). Per the germline V gene, CDR1 is SGHRS and CDR2 is YFSETQ. V was shortened by 6 bases and J by 7 bases, with 17 bases between the two germline ends. CDR3 size: 13 residues. CDR3 bases: TGCGCCAGCACCCGCCCCGGACTTTCGGAGCAGTACTTC. It specifies CASTRPGLSEQYF. The entire variable domain, with the rest obtained from reference TRBV5-1 and TRBJ2-7, is as follows: KAGVTQTPRYLIKTRGQQVTLSCSPISGHRSVSWYQQTPGQGLQFLFEYFSETQRNKGNFPGRFSGRQFSNSRSEMNVSTLELGDSALYLCASTRPGLSEQYFGPGTRLTVT.

The CDR3 loop is CASSLLTGVQETQYF. The CDR3 coding sequence is TGTGCCAGCAGCCTACTAACCGGGGTCCAAGAGACCCAGTACTTC. The V and J genes are TRBV13 and TRBJ2-5; the D gene is possibly TRBD2 (5 bases). This CDR3 region has 15 residues. The germline V gene encodes CDR1 PRHDT and CDR2 FYEKMQ (reference sequence). Trimming shortened V by 5 bases and J by 1 base, and 14 bases separated the two germline ends.

The chain employs TRBV12-3 or TRBV12-4 and TRBJ1-2; D is undetermined. The length of the CDR3 is 12 residues. Trimming stripped 6 bases from V and 5 bases from J, with 10 bases between. This chain's CDR3 is CASSRRIYGYTF. The CDR3 nucleotides are TGTGCCAGCAGCCGACGGATTTATGGCTACACCTTC.

The chain has TRBV6-5 and TRBJ2-1; 8 bases line up with TRBD2. Germline CDR1 is MNHEY and CDR2 is SVGAGI. V shed 9 bases and J 5 bases; nucleotides not matched to a gene: 6. The CDR3 has 13 amino acids. The CDR3 loop is CASCIAGNNEQFF. The CDR3, as DNA: TGTGCCAGTTGCATAGCGGGGAACAATGAGCAGTTCTTC.

The chain joins TRBV3-1 (or the pseudogene TRBV3-2) to TRBJ1-1; 9 bases fit TRBD1. Trimming at V came to 1 base and at J to 1 base, leaving 4 bases not matched to a gene. The CDR3 runs 16 residues. Germline V gene lookup returns CDR1 LGHDT and CDR2 YNNKEL (reference sequence). The CDR3 reads CASSQGWGQGNTEAFF. The CDR3 region has the DNA TGTGCCAGCAGCCAAGGTTGGGGACAGGGGAACACTGAAGCTTTCTTT.

The chain combines TRBV7-9 with TRBJ2-1; 14 bases line up with TRBD2. The CDR3 sequence is 16 residues long. V lost 5 bases, J lost 7 bases, and 7 bases stayed unmatched. The germline V gene encodes CDR1 SEHNR and CDR2 FQNEAQ (reference sequence). In DNA, the CDR3 is TGTGCCAGCAGCCCTGGGACTAGCGGGAGTAAAAATGAGCAGTTCTTC. It translates to CASSPGTSGSKNEQFF.

This clone was detected many times. The rearrangement uses TRBV19 and TRBJ2-2, with D perhaps matching TRBD2 (5 bases). CDR3 length: 15 residues. Trimming removed 6 bases from V and 4 bases from J, with 15 bases in between. The germline V gene encodes CDR1 LNHDA and CDR2 SQIVND (reference sequence). The CDR3 reads CASRPLGEFTGELFF. The CDR3 DNA is TGTGCCAGTAGGCCCCTCGGGGAGTTCACCGGGGAGCTGTTTTTT.

The chain carries TRBV2 and TRBJ2-2, with 7 bases fitting TRBD1. Trimming at V came to 7 bases and at J to 1 base, leaving 9 bases not matched to a gene. This CDR3 contains 16 residues. Germline loops: CDR1 SNHLY, CDR2 FYNNEI. The CDR3 DNA reads as TGTGCCAGCAAGACACTCCGGGACAGGAACACCGGGGAGCTGTTTTTT. It specifies CASKTLRDRNTGELFF.

The chain uses TRBV30 and TRBJ1-6; the match to TRBD1 covers 9 bases. Germline trimming cut 5 bases from V and 8 bases from J; bases unmatched to any gene: 4. This CDR3 is 13 amino acids long. Germline V CDR1 and CDR2: GTSNPN, SVGIG (reference sequence). The CDR3 loop reads CAWAGTGYSPLHF. CDR3 coding DNA: TGTGCCTGGGCCGGGACAGGGTATTCACCCCTCCACTTT.

J is TRBJ1-3 and V is TRBV3-1 (or the pseudogene TRBV3-2), with D unresolved. Germline values: CDR1 LGHDT, CDR2 YNNKEL (reference sequence). Trimming took 1 base from V and 1 from J, leaving 8 bases between them. The length of the CDR3 is 15 residues. The CDR3 DNA sequence: TGTGCCAGCAGCCAAGGAACCATATCTGGAAACACCATATATTTT. Translation: CASSQGTISGNTIYF.

This sequence joins TRBV30 and TRBJ1-5, with 8 bases lining up with TRBD1. V lost 2 bases to trimming and J lost 6 bases; unmatched junction nucleotides: 3. The CDR3 is 13 amino acids. Germline CDR1 reads GTSNPN; CDR2 reads SVGIG (reference sequence). The CDR3 region has the DNA TGTGCCTGGAGTCCAGACAGGGGTCAGCCCCAGCATTTT. Translated: CAWSPDRGQPQHF.

V and J are TRBV12-3 or TRBV12-4 and TRBJ1-2, with a tentative D call TRBD1 (6 bases). The CDR3 extends over 13 amino acids. With 6 bases removed from V and 3 bases from J, the gap between germline ends came to 11 bases. The CDR3 is CASSLQGYYGYTF. The CDR3 DNA sequence: TGTGCCAGCAGCCTCCAGGGGTACTATGGCTACACCTTC.